This TCR beta chain stems from a study of blood T cell repertoires in COVID-19. Across the study: Sample material is recorded as cDNA or gDNA derived from T cells, B-cell-depleted T cells, or PBMCs.

Trimming removed 0 bases from V and 0 bases from J, with 9 bases in between. The CDR3 has 15 residues. Germline-derived CDR1 and CDR2 are GTSNPN and SVGIG (reference sequence). Original methodology: Reference gene primer amplification in the assay estimated nucleated cell counts. Clones were sequenced by immunoSEQ multiplex PCR, and TCRdb holds only the in-frame ones, with some missing. Clonal size and the V and J genes are those of that table, whereas D and trimming came from the DNA. The repertoire consists of some 150,000 clones, with around 81% occurring once and the leading ten covering roughly 9.1%.

The clonotype comes from a woman in her sixties or seventies with active or convalescent COVID-19. The chain uses TRBV30 and TRBJ1-3; D is uncertain. The source material was peripheral blood. CDR3 nucleotides: TGTGCCTGGAGTGTAGCCTCCCTCTCTGGAAACACCATATATTTT. Translation gives CAWSVASLSGNTIYF.